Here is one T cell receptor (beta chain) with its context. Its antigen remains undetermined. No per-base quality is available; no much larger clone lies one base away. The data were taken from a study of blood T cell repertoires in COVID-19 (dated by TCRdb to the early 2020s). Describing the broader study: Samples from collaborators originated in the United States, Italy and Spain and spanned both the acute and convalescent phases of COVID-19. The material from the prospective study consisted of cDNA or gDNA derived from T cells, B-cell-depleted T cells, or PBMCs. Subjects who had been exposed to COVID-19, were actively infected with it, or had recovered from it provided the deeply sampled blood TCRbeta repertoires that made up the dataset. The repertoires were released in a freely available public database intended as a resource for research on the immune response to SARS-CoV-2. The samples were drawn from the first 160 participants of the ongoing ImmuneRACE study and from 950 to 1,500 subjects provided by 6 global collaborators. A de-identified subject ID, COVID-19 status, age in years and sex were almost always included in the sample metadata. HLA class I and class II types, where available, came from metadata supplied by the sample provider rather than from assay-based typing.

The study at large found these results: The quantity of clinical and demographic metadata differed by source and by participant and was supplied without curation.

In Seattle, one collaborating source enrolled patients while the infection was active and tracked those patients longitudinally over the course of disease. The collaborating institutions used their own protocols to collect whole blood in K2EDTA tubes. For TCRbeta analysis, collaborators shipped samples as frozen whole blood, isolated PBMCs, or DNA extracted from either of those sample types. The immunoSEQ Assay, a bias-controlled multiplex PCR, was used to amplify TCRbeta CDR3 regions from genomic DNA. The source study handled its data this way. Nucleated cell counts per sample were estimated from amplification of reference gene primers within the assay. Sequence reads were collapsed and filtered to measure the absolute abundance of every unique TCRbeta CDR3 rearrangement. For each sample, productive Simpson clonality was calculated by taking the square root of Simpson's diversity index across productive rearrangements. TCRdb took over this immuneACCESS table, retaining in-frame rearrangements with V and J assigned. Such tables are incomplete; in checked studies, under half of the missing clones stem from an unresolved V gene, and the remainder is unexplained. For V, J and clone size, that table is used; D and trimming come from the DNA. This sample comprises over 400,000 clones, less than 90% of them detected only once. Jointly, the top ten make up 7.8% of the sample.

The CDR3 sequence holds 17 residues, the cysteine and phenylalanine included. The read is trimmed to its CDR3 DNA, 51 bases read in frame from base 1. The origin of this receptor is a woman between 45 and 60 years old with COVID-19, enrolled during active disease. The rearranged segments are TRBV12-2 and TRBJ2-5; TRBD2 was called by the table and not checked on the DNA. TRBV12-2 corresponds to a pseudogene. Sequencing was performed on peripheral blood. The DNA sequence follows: TGTGCAAGTCGCTTAGGGGGAGTCAGTAAGGCCGGGGAGACCCAGTACTTC. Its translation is CASRLGGVSKAGETQYF.